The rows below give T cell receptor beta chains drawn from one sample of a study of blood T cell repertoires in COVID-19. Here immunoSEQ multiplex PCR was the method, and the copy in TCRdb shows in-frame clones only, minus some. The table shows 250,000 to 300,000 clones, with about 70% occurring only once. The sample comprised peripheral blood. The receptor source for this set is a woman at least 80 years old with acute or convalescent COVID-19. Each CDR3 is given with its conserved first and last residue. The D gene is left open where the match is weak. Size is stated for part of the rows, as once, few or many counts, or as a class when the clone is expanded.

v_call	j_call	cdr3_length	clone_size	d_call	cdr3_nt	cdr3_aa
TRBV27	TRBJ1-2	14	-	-	TGTGCCAGCCCTACAGGGACCGCAAACTATGGCTACACCTTC	CASPTGTANYGYTF
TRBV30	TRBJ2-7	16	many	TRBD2	TGTGCCTGGAGTCTCCTGGGACTAGCGGGAGCCTACGAGCAGTACTTC	CAWSLLGLAGAYEQYF
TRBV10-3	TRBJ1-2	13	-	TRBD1	TGTGCCATCAGTGAGCAGACAGGGGATGGCTACACCTTC	CAISEQTGDGYTF
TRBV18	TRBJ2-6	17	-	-	TGTGCCAGCTCACCCCAGGGGATCATCTCTGGGGCCAACGTCCTGACTTTC	CASSPQGIISGANVLTF
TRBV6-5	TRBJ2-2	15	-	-	TGTGCCAGCAGTTACTCCGGGACACGCACCGGGGAGCTGTTTTTT	CASSYSGTRTGELFF
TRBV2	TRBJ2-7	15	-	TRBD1	TGTGCCAGCAGTGGGGAAGGGGGCGTAGGTTACGAGCAGTACTTC	CASSGEGGVGYEQYF
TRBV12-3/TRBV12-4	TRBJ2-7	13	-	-	TGTGCCAGCAGTTCCAACAGGGATAGGGAGCAGTACTTC	CASSSNRDREQYF
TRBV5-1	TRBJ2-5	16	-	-	TGCGCCAGCAGCTTGGGTTCCGGACATTCAAAAGAGACCCAGTACTTC	CASSLGSGHSKETQYF
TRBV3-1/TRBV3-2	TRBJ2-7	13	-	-	TGTGCCAGCAGCCAAACAGTCCTCGGCGAGCAGTACTTC	CASSQTVLGEQYF
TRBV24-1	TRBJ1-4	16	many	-	TGTGCCACCAGTGATGTGGGGCCACCAACTAATGAAAAACTGTTTTTT	CATSDVGPPTNEKLFF
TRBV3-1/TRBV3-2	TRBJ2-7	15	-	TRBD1	TGTGCCAGCAGCCAACTAGGACAGGCCGGTTTGGAGCAGTACTTC	CASSQLGQAGLEQYF
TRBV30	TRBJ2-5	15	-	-	TGTGCCTGGAGTGAGATAGCGGACCCTCGGGAGACCCAGTACTTC	CAWSEIADPRETQYF
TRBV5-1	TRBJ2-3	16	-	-	TGCGCCAGCAGCCTGGGGGGGACACCCTCGGGAGATACGCAGTATTTT	CASSLGGTPSGDTQYF
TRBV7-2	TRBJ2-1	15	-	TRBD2	TGTGCCAGCAGCCAACGGGGGGGCTCCTACAATGAGCAGTTCTTC	CASSQRGGSYNEQFF
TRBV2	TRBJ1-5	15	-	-	TGTGCCGGGTCCCTGGCCAGGGGCCCAAACCAGCCCCAGCATTTT	CAGSLARGPNQPQHF
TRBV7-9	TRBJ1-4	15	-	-	TGTGCCAGCAGCTTGTCTGCAGGGACTAATGAAAAACTGTTTTTT	CASSLSAGTNEKLFF
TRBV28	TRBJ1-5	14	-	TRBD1	TGTGCCAGCAGTTTCAGGACAGGCTATCAGCCCCAGCATTTT	CASSFRTGYQPQHF
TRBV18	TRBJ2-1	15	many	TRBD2	TGTGCCAGCTCACCGATAGCTAGCGGGAGCAATGAGCAGTTCTTC	CASSPIASGSNEQFF
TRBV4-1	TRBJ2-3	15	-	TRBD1	TGCGCCAGCAGCCATTCGGGACAGGGTACAGATACGCAGTATTTT	CASSHSGQGTDTQYF
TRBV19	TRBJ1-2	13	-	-	TGTGCCAGTAGACCCCCAGAAAACTATGGCTACACCTTC	CASRPPENYGYTF
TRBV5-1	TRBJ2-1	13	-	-	TGCGCCAGCACCCAACCGACTATGGATGAGCAGTTCTTC	CASTQPTMDEQFF
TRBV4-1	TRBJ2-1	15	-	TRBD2	TGCGCCAGCAGCCCTACCGGGACTAGGGACAATGAGCAGTTCTTC	CASSPTGTRDNEQFF
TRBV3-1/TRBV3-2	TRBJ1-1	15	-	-	TGTGCCAGCAGCCAATTAAAGGGGTTGAACACTGAAGCTTTCTTT	CASSQLKGLNTEAFF
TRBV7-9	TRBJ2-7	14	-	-	TGTGCCAGCAGCTTAGCGGGGGCAGGGTTCGAGCAGTACTTC	CASSLAGAGFEQYF
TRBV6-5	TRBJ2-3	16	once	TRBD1	TGTGCCAGCAGTTACCAGCCAGGGGGCTTGTTAGATACGCAGTATTTT	CASSYQPGGLLDTQYF
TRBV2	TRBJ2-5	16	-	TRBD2	TGTGCCAGCAGTTTGGGACTAGCGGGAGGGCAAGAGACCCAGTACTTC	CASSLGLAGGQETQYF
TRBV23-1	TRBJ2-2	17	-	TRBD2	TGCGCCAGCAGTCAATCGAGGGAGGGCCGGAACACCGGGGAGCTGTTTTTT	CASSQSREGRNTGELFF
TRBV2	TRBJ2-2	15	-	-	TGTGCCAGCAGAGGGAGCGGGCGGGGCACCGGGGAGCTGTTTTTT	CASRGSGRGTGELFF
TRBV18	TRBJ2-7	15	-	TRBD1	TGTGCCAGCTCACCCTCGACAGGGGCCTCCTACGAGCAGTACTTC	CASSPSTGASYEQYF
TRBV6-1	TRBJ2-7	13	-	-	TGTGCCAGCAGTGACCGTAGCTCCTACGAGCAGTACTTC	CASSDRSSYEQYF
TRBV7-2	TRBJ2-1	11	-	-	TGTGCCAGCAGCTCTAGCATTTGGCAGTTCTTC	CASSSSIWQFF